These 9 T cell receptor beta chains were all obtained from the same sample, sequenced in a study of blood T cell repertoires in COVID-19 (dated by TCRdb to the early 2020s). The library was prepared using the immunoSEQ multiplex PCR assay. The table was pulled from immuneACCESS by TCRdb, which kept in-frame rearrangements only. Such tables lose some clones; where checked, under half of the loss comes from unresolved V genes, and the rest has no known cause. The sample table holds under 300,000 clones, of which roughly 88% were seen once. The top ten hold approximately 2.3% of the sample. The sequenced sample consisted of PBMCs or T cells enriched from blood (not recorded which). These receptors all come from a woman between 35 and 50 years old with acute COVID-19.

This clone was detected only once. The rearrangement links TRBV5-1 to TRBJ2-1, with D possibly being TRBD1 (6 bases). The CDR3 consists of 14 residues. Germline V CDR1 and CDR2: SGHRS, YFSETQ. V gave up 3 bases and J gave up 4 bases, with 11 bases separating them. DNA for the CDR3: TGCGCCAGCAGCTCCGGGACAAGATACAATGAGCAGTTCTTC. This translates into CASSSGTRYNEQFF.

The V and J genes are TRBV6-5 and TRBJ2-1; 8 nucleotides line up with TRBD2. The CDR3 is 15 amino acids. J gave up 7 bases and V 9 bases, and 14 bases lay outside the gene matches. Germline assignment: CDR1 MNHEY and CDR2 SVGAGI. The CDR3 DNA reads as TGTGCCAGGCCGGGCGGGAGGTGGAATAGGAATGAGCAGTTCTTC. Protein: CARPGGRWNRNEQFF.

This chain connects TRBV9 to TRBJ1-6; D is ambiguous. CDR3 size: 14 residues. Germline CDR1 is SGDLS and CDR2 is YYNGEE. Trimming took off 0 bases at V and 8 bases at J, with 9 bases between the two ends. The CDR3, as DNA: TGTGCCAGCAGCGTAGTCGGCGGAGATTCACCCCTCCACTTT. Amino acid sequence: CASSVVGGDSPLHF.

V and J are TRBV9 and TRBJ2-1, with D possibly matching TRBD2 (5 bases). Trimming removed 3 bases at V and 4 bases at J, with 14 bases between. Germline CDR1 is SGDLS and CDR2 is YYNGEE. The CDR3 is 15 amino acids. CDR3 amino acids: CASSDRSGGYNEQFF. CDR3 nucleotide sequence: TGTGCCAGCAGCGATCGAAGCGGAGGTTACAATGAGCAGTTCTTC.

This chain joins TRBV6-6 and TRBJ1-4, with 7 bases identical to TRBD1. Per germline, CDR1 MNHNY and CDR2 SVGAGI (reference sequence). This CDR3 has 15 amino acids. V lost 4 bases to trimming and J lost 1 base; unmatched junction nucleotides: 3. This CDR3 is CASSSRQGTNEKLFF. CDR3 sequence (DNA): TGTGCCAGCAGTTCGAGACAGGGAACTAATGAAAAACTGTTTTTT.

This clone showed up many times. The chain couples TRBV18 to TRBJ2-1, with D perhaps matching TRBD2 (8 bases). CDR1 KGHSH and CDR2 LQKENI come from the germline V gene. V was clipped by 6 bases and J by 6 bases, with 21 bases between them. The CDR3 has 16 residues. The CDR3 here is CASSPFTGGGTNEQFF. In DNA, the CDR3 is TGTGCCAGCTCTCCCTTCACGGGAGGGGGCACCAATGAGCAGTTCTTC.

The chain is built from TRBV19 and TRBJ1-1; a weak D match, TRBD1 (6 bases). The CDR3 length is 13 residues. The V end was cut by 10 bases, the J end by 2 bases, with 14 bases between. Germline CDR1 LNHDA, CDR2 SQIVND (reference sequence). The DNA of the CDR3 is TGTGCCATCATTACAGGGAAAAACACTGAAGCTTTCTTT. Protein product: CAIITGKNTEAFF.

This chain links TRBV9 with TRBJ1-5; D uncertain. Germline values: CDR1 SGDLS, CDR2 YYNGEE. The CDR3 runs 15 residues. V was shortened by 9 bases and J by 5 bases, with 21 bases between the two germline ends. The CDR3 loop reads CANAPQPKEDQPQHF. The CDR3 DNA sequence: TGTGCCAACGCACCGCAGCCGAAAGAGGATCAGCCCCAGCATTTT.

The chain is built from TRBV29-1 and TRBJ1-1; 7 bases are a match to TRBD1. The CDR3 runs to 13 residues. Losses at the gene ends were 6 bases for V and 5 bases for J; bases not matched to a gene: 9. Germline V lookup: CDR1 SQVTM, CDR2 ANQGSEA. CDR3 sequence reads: CSVEPGGSTEAFF. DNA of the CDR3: TGCAGCGTCGAACCAGGGGGGAGTACTGAAGCTTTCTTT.